Listed below are T cell receptor beta chains from one sample, sequenced in a study of OX40 agonist ivuxolimab in advanced cancers. Libraries were prepared by immunoSEQ multiplex PCR; TCRdb keeps only in-frame clonotypes and omits some of them. This table holds tens of thousands of clones, 81% found once. This specimen consisted of CD4+ or CD8+ T cells sorted from blood, obtained in a trial of the OX40 agonist ivuxolimab. The receptors were sampled from an adult with an advanced solid tumor such as melanoma, head and neck, liver or kidney cancer. Both conserved end residues are part of each CDR3. Each record gives: V gene, D gene, clone size, J gene, CDR3 DNA, CDR3 protein. D genes are given only for firm matches. Size is omitted from some rows. Given values are once, few, many or a class for expanded clones.

V gene: TRBV14; D gene: .; clone size: .; J gene: TRBJ2-1; CDR3 DNA: TGTGCCAGCAGCTTCGGACTGGCCTCTGGGGATGAGCAGTTCTTC; CDR3 protein: CASSFGLASGDEQFF
V gene: TRBV6-1; D gene: TRBD2; clone size: .; J gene: TRBJ2-3; CDR3 DNA: TGTGCCAGCAGTAAAGGGACTAGCGGGGGAGCTAGCACAGATACGCAGTATTTT; CDR3 protein: CASSKGTSGGASTDTQYF
V gene: TRBV4-1; D gene: .; clone size: .; J gene: TRBJ2-6; CDR3 DNA: TGCGCCAGCAGCCAGGGACTGGATATCTCTGGGGCCAACGTCCTGACTTTC; CDR3 protein: CASSQGLDISGANVLTF
V gene: TRBV10-3; D gene: .; clone size: .; J gene: TRBJ2-7; CDR3 DNA: TGTGCCATCAGTGAGGGGGTCAGCTCCTACGAGCAGTACTTC; CDR3 protein: CAISEGVSSYEQYF
V gene: TRBV5-8; D gene: .; clone size: .; J gene: TRBJ1-1; CDR3 DNA: TGTGCCAGCAGCTTTTTCAGGGGGAACACTGAAGCTTTCTTT; CDR3 protein: CASSFFRGNTEAFF
V gene: TRBV7-2; D gene: .; clone size: once; J gene: TRBJ1-3; CDR3 DNA: TGTGCCAGCAGCTTAGTGGTCAGCTCTGGAAACACCATATATTTT; CDR3 protein: CASSLVVSSGNTIYF
V gene: TRBV6-5; D gene: .; clone size: .; J gene: TRBJ1-4; CDR3 DNA: TGTGCCAGCAGGGGCTCCCGGCCTTTTAATGAAAAACTGTTTTTT; CDR3 protein: CASRGSRPFNEKLFF
V gene: TRBV5-1; D gene: .; clone size: once; J gene: TRBJ1-2; CDR3 DNA: TGCGCCAGCAGCTTTTTAGAGGGAGGCTACACCTTC; CDR3 protein: CASSFLEGGYTF
V gene: TRBV6-5; D gene: .; clone size: few; J gene: TRBJ1-2; CDR3 DNA: TGTGCCAGCACCCTGGGGGGGACGGATGGCTACACCTTC; CDR3 protein: CASTLGGTDGYTF
V gene: TRBV30; D gene: .; clone size: .; J gene: TRBJ1-1; CDR3 DNA: TGTGCCGGGAGGTCTTTGTCGGACACTGAAGCTTTCTTT; CDR3 protein: CAGRSLSDTEAFF
V gene: TRBV6-1; D gene: .; clone size: .; J gene: TRBJ2-1; CDR3 DNA: TGTGCCAGCAGGGCAGCGCCCGAGGTCAATGAGCAGTTCTTC; CDR3 protein: CASRAAPEVNEQFF
V gene: TRBV5-1; D gene: .; clone size: once; J gene: TRBJ2-5; CDR3 DNA: TGCGCCAGCAGCTTGGCCGCGGGCAAAGAGACCCAGTACTTC; CDR3 protein: CASSLAAGKETQYF
V gene: TRBV4-1; D gene: TRBD1; clone size: .; J gene: TRBJ1-1; CDR3 DNA: TGCGCCAGCAGCCTGCGGACAGGGCGGATGAACACTGAAGCTTTCTTT; CDR3 protein: CASSLRTGRMNTEAFF
V gene: TRBV9; D gene: TRBD1; clone size: .; J gene: TRBJ2-3; CDR3 DNA: TGTGCCAGCAGCGTAATTGCAGGGGGCGGCGCAAATACGCAGTATTTT; CDR3 protein: CASSVIAGGGANTQYF